These 9 T cell receptor beta chains share one sample of origin, sequenced in a study of shared clonotypes between healthy human individuals. Sequencing used immunoSEQ multiplex PCR; TCRdb keeps in-frame clones, though not all of them. Seen here are around 1,900,000 clones, around 93% observed once, and the top ten hold approximately 1.6%. Naivety among CD8 cells was defined by CD45RO negativity and positive CCR7 selection, thereby excluding terminally differentiated effector memory CD45RA+ cells. Sequenced: naive CD8+ T cells from PBMCs. Receptors originate from a man aged 18 to 30 in good health. Some clones in this sample may be carry-over from other donors' samples.

This chain uses TRBV11-2 with TRBJ2-5, with a possible D match to TRBD1 (5 bases). Trimming shortened V by 7 bases and J by 5 bases, and 14 bases separated the two germline ends. This CDR3 has 13 amino acids. Germline V gene data show CDR1 as SGHAT and CDR2 as FQNNGV. The CDR3, as DNA: TGTGCCAGCAACACCGACAGAGCGGAGACCCAGTACTTC. This sequence encodes CASNTDRAETQYF.

In regard to this clone: Other DNA sequences in the sample encode the same CDR3. V and J are TRBV28 and TRBJ2-1; 11 bases map to TRBD2. Per germline, CDR1 MDHEN and CDR2 SYDVKM. The CDR3 spans 14 residues. Trimming removed 3 bases from V and 7 bases from J; junction bases left unmatched: 2. The CDR3 bases are TGTGCCAGCAGTTTGTTAGCGGGAGGGAATGAGCAGTTCTTC. Protein sequence: CASSLLAGGNEQFF.

This clone was recorded once. V and J are TRBV7-9 and TRBJ1-1; no reliable D call. The germline V gene encodes CDR1 SEHNR and CDR2 FQNEAQ (reference sequence). The germline V and J ends were trimmed by 7 bases and 0 bases, with 9 bases remaining between them. This CDR3 region has 13 residues. The CDR3 region has the DNA TGTGCCAGCACTGGGCAGTTGAACACTGAAGCTTTCTTT. This translates into CASTGQLNTEAFF.

The chain links TRBV28 to TRBJ2-2, with no clear D. The V and J ends lost 6 bases and 2 bases respectively, with 10 bases between them. This CDR3 is built from 14 residues. CDR1 MDHEN and CDR2 SYDVKM come from the germline V gene. CDR3 DNA: TGTGCCAGCAGCCTGTTCAGAAACACCGGGGAGCTGTTTTTT. Translation gives CASSLFRNTGELFF.

The chain joins TRBV10-3 to TRBJ2-7, with 9 bases lining up with TRBD1. CDR1 and CDR2 (germline): ENHRY, SYGVKD. Trimming removed 6 bases from V and 4 bases from J; junction bases left unmatched: 7. The CDR3 sequence is 14 residues long. As DNA, the CDR3 is TGTGCCATCAGCTCCGGGACAGGGTGGTACGAGCAGTACTTC. Encoded protein: CAISSGTGWYEQYF.

This clone has only one observation. The chain employs TRBV28 and TRBJ2-7; D is possibly TRBD2 (5 bases). Germline loops: CDR1 MDHEN, CDR2 SYDVKM. CDR3 length: 14 residues. The V and J ends lost 3 bases and 3 bases respectively, with 12 bases between them. In nucleotides, the CDR3 is TGTGCCAGCAGTTTTTACGGAGGCCTCTACGAGCAGTACTTC. Its translation is CASSFYGGLYEQYF.

The chain couples TRBV30 to TRBJ2-3; D not certain. The germline V and J ends were trimmed by 0 bases and 5 bases, with 9 bases remaining between them. The CDR3 contains 13 residues. Germline CDR1 and CDR2: GTSNPN and SVGIG (reference sequence). The CDR3 DNA sequence: TGTGCCTGGAGTGTACTGGTCAGAGATACGCAGTATTTT. This gives the protein CAWSVLVRDTQYF.

The rearrangement links TRBV4-2 to TRBJ2-1, with 12 bases aligning to TRBD2. The trim removed 1 base at V and 0 bases at J, leaving 4 bases unmatched. Germline V gene lookup returns CDR1 LGHNA and CDR2 YNFKEQ. The CDR3 extends over 18 amino acids. This chain's CDR3 is CASSQAASGRGSYNEQFF. CDR3 nucleotides: TGTGCCAGCAGCCAAGCCGCTAGCGGGAGGGGCTCCTACAATGAGCAGTTCTTC.

In this sample, this clone turned up a few times. The chain couples TRBV7-9 to TRBJ1-5; D gene ambiguous. This CDR3 comprises 14 residues. Germline CDR1 and CDR2: SEHNR and FQNEAQ (reference sequence). V lost 5 bases, J lost 0 bases, and 8 bases lay in between. The CDR3 nucleotides read TGTGCCAGCAGCCAAATGAATAGCAATCAGCCCCAGCATTTT. Translated: CASSQMNSNQPQHF.